A selection of T cell receptor beta chains follows, all from one sample in a study of T-cell reconstitution after alpha-beta-depleted transplantation in children. TCRdb analysed the PCR reads with MiXCR anew, one entry per CDR3 protein. The sample has around 380,000 distinct CDR3 sequences; roughly a tenth are singletons. The sample was PBMCs from the stem cell graft donor, taken from the stem cell graft. The receptor source for this set is a human donor who donated a stem cell graft to a child with acute myeloid leukemia. CDR3s include the opening cysteine and the closing phenylalanine or tryptophan. Each record gives: V gene, clone size, J gene, D gene, CDR3 DNA, CDR3 protein. The D gene is left open where the match is weak. Clone size is not always given. Where it is, it says once, few, many or a class for expanded clones.

>TRBV12-3/TRBV12-4|NA|TRBJ1-5|TRBD1
TGTGCCAGCAGTTCACGGGACAGGGGGGCCAATCAGCCCCAGCATTTT
CASSSRDRGANQPQHF
>TRBV28|NA|TRBJ2-3|TRBD1
TGTGCCAGCAGATCTCCGGGACAGGGTTTCCCAGATACGCAGTATTTT
CASRSPGQGFPDTQYF
>TRBV12-3/TRBV12-4|few|TRBJ1-1|TRBD1
TGTGCCAGCAGTTTAGGGACAGGGGTTACTGAAGCTTTCTTT
CASSLGTGVTEAFF
>TRBV18|NA|TRBJ1-1|NA
TGTGCCAGCTCACCGACAGACACTGAAGCTTTCTTT
CASSPTDTEAFF
>TRBV10-1|many|TRBJ2-5|NA
TGCGCCAGCAGTGAACTACGGGGTGGGACCCAGTACTTC
CASSELRGGTQYF
>TRBV9|few|TRBJ1-6|NA
TGTGCCAGCAGCGTACACACCACCTATAATTCACCCCTCCACTTT
CASSVHTTYNSPLHF
>TRBV20-1|few|TRBJ2-4|NA
TGCAGCACAAAACGGTCGGGCAGTTTAAACATTCAGTACTTC
CSTKRSGSLNIQYF
>TRBV20-1|few|TRBJ1-1|NA
TGCAGTGCTATCCCGACAGTGCCGAACACTGAAGCTTTCTTT
CSAIPTVPNTEAFF
>TRBV12-3/TRBV12-4|few|TRBJ2-5|NA
TGTGCCAGCAGGCACCGGACTATACAAGAGACCCAGTACTTC
CASRHRTIQETQYF
>TRBV9|NA|TRBJ2-3|NA
TGTGCCAGCAGCGCGAGAAGCGGAGCCCCTGAAGATACGCAGTATTTT
CASSARSGAPEDTQYF
>TRBV4-1|many|TRBJ2-2|TRBD2
TGCGCCAGCAGCCAAGATCTGGCGGGAGCCCAAACCGGGGAGCTGTTTTTT
CASSQDLAGAQTGELFF
>TRBV6-1|NA|TRBJ2-1|TRBD2
TGTGCCAGCAGTGGATACCGACCTAGCGGGAGGGTGGACAATGAGCAGTTCTTC
CASSGYRPSGRVDNEQFF
>TRBV15|few|TRBJ2-5|NA
TGTGCCACCAGCAGAGATACAGGGTCGGGAGAGACCCAGTACTTC
CATSRDTGSGETQYF
>TRBV11-2|few|TRBJ2-7|TRBD2
TGTGCCAGCAGCTTAGGGTTGGGACTAGGAGGACTCTACGAGCAGTACTTC
CASSLGLGLGGLYEQYF
>TRBV6-2/TRBV6-3|NA|TRBJ1-4|NA
TGTGCCAGCAGTTCCGCAGGTGCAACTAATGAAAAACTGTTTTTT
CASSSAGATNEKLFF
>TRBV5-1|many|TRBJ2-2|NA
TGCGCCAGCAGCTTGGGACAAGGCCTCACCGGGGAGCTGTTTTTT
CASSLGQGLTGELFF
>TRBV7-2|many|TRBJ1-4|NA
TGTGCCAGCAGCTCCAGGGCAGGGGATGAAAAACTGTTTTTT
CASSSRAGDEKLFF
>TRBV6-5|few|TRBJ1-5|NA
TGTGCCAGCAGTCGCGGCCAAAGGGGGTACAATCAGCCCCAGCATTTT
CASSRGQRGYNQPQHF
>TRBV25-1|NA|TRBJ2-3|TRBD2
TGTGCCAGCAGTGAACCCCGGCTAGCGGGGGGGGGATTGTTAGCAGATACGCAGTATTTT
CASSEPRLAGGGLLADTQYF
>TRBV19|few|TRBJ2-3|NA
TGTGCCAGTAGCGGCGTCGGGGCTAGCACAGATACGCAGTATTTT
CASSGVGASTDTQYF
>TRBV11-2|few|TRBJ2-7|NA
TGTGCCAGCAGCCCCGGATGGGGGGCTGGCTCCTACGAGCAGTACTTC
CASSPGWGAGSYEQYF
>TRBV7-2|many|TRBJ1-4|NA
TGTGCCAGCAGCCCCGGTCGGGATGAAAAACTGTTTTTT
CASSPGRDEKLFF
>TRBV12-3/TRBV12-4|many|TRBJ2-5|NA
TGTGCCAGCAGTTTTGGAAGCAAAGGAGAGACCCAGTACTTC
CASSFGSKGETQYF
>TRBV7-2|few|TRBJ2-5|TRBD1
TGTGCCAGCAGCCAGCTAGGGGGCATCGGAGAGACCCAGTACTTC
CASSQLGGIGETQYF
>TRBV11-2|few|TRBJ2-5|TRBD1
TGTGCCAGCAGCTTATCTGGACAGGGTAGCCAAGAGACCCAGTACTTC
CASSLSGQGSQETQYF
>TRBV25-1|few|TRBJ2-3|TRBD2
TGTGCCAGCAGTGGAACAGCGGGAGCCCCCACAGATACGCAGTATTTT
CASSGTAGAPTDTQYF
>TRBV27|few|TRBJ1-2|NA
TGTGCCAGCAGTTCCTCCGCGTATGGCTACACCTTC
CASSSSAYGYTF
>TRBV5-6|NA|TRBJ1-5|TRBD1
TGTGCCAGCAGCAGCTTACAGGGGGCGGATCAGCCCCAGCATTTT
CASSSLQGADQPQHF
>TRBV20-1|few|TRBJ2-3|TRBD2
TGCAGTGCTCACCCCGGACTAGCGGGGCGCACAGATACGCAGTATTTT
CSAHPGLAGRTDTQYF
>TRBV5-5|NA|TRBJ2-4|NA
TGTGCCAGCAGCACCCGATGGTCTCAGTACTTC
CASSTRWSQYF
>TRBV12-3/TRBV12-4|few|TRBJ1-6|NA
TGTGCCAGCAGTGTTTCAGGGTCAAATTCACCCCTCCACTTT
CASSVSGSNSPLHF
>TRBV12-3/TRBV12-4|few|TRBJ2-4|NA
TGTGCCAGCAGCCCGCATCAGGGGGGGGTGAGTCAGTACTTC
CASSPHQGGVSQYF
>TRBV7-2|many|TRBJ2-4|NA
TGTGCCAGCAGCTCCCGGGGGGCCAAAAACATTCAGTACTTC
CASSSRGAKNIQYF
>TRBV29-1|NA|TRBJ2-2|NA
TGCAGTCTTGTACCCAGGGTTCCCGGGGAGCTGTTTTTT
CSLVPRVPGELFF
>TRBV12-3/TRBV12-4|few|TRBJ1-4|NA
TGTGCCAGCACCTTTAATGGGGAAAAACTGTTTTTT
CASTFNGEKLFF
>TRBV6-1|NA|TRBJ1-4|NA
TGTGCCAGCAGTACCAGGGGAACTAATGAAAAACTGTTTTTT
CASSTRGTNEKLFF
>TRBV9|few|TRBJ2-6|NA
TGTGCCAGCAGCGTGACGGGGCTCGGGGCCAACGTCCTGACTTTC
CASSVTGLGANVLTF
>TRBV4-2|few|TRBJ1-6|NA
TGTGCCAGCAGCCACAACAGGGAGTATAATTCACCCCTCCACTTT
CASSHNREYNSPLHF
>TRBV29-1|few|TRBJ2-5|NA
TGCAGCGTTGAAGATCAGGGCCCTATGGCAGAGACCCAGTACTTC
CSVEDQGPMAETQYF
>TRBV6-5|NA|TRBJ2-3|NA
TGTGCCAGCAGTTACGAAGCCGTATGGGGGACAGATACGCAGTATTTT
CASSYEAVWGTDTQYF
>TRBV30|few|TRBJ1-2|NA
TGTGCCTGGAGTGTACAAGGGAGCGCCTACTATGGCTACACCTTC
CAWSVQGSAYYGYTF
>TRBV29-1|few|TRBJ1-2|NA
TGCAGCGTACTTAGACCTGACTATGGCTACACCTTC
CSVLRPDYGYTF
>TRBV4-1|NA|TRBJ1-1|NA
TGCGCCAGCAGCCAAGCGGGCAGACAGAGCACTGAAGCTTTCTTT
CASSQAGRQSTEAFF
>TRBV4-2|many|TRBJ2-1|NA
TGTGCCAGCAGCCAAGAGGGAGCGGGTGAGGCCTACAATGAGCAGTTCTTC
CASSQEGAGEAYNEQFF
>TRBV12-3/TRBV12-4|few|TRBJ2-5|TRBD2
TGTGCCAGCAGTCAGGGACTAGCGGGGGGGATAAAAGAGACCCAGTACTTC
CASSQGLAGGIKETQYF
>TRBV7-8|NA|TRBJ2-3|NA
TGTGCCAGCAAGAACGGGATCCGGAACACAGATACGCAGTATTTT
CASKNGIRNTDTQYF
>TRBV20-1|NA|TRBJ2-1|TRBD2
TGCAGTGCTAGTTTGGTTAGCGGGGGACAATACAATGAGCAGTTCTTC
CSASLVSGGQYNEQFF
>TRBV20-1|many|TRBJ2-1|NA
TGCAGTGCCGGATACAATGAGCAGTTCTTC
CSAGYNEQFF
>TRBV12-3/TRBV12-4|many|TRBJ2-1|NA
TGTGCCAGCAGTTTCAGGGGATTAGATGAGCAGTTCTTC
CASSFRGLDEQFF
>TRBV13|NA|TRBJ1-1|NA
TGTGCCAGCACCCGGGGGCCCTCCTGGGCTTTCTTT
CASTRGPSWAFF
>TRBV25-1|NA|TRBJ2-2|NA
TGTGCCAGCAGTGAAACGAGGGGCACCGGGGAGCTGTTTTTT
CASSETRGTGELFF
>TRBV7-9|NA|TRBJ2-7|NA
TGTGCCAGCAGCAGTAGGGACGGAATTAACCCCTACGAGCAGTACTTC
CASSSRDGINPYEQYF
>TRBV12-3/TRBV12-4|NA|TRBJ2-5|NA
TGTGCCAGCAGTTTAGCTGGGGGCGAGGAGACCCAGTACTTC
CASSLAGGEETQYF
>TRBV5-1|few|TRBJ1-1|NA
TGCGCCAGCAGCTTGGAGGGGGGCGGGGACACTGAAGCTTTCTTT
CASSLEGGGDTEAFF
>TRBV12-3/TRBV12-4|NA|TRBJ2-5|NA
TGTGCCAGCAGTATCAGGGGCGAGACCCAGTACTTC
CASSIRGETQYF
>TRBV25-1|many|TRBJ1-2|NA
TGTGCCAGCAGTGTGAACGGGGGCTACACCTTC
CASSVNGGYTF